Below are 3 T cell receptor beta chains sequenced from a single sample in a study of T cells in Graves' hyperthyroidism and ophthalmopathy. Researchers took RNA transcripts and amplified the TCR beta CDR3 regions from them. Initially, a first-round RT-PCR of the TCR CDR3 employed the HTBI primer set. TCRdb re-called the multiplex PCR reads with MiXCR, one entry per CDR3 protein. The sample contains approximately 620,000 distinct CDR3 sequences, approximately 15% of which appear only once. The specimen sequenced was blood. These receptors originate from a woman aged 25 to 39 with Graves' hyperthyroidism that later progressed to Graves' ophthalmopathy.

The chain combines TRBV20-1 with TRBJ2-1; 8 nucleotides match TRBD2. The CDR3 extends over 15 amino acids. The V and J ends lost 4 bases and 0 bases, in that order; junction bases with no gene match: 5. Germline V CDR1 and CDR2: DFQATT, SNEGSKA (reference sequence). The CDR3 protein is CSATSGWSSYNEQFF. The CDR3 DNA reads TGCAGTGCTACTAGCGGGTGGAGCTCCTACAATGAGCAGTTCTTC.

This clonotype was seen a handful of times. The chain is built from TRBV7-9 and TRBJ2-1; 10 nucleotides line up with TRBD2. Germline V gene data show CDR1 as SEHNR and CDR2 as FQNEAQ (reference sequence). The CDR3 runs 15 residues. V shed 7 bases and J 4 bases; nucleotides not matched to a gene: 7. The CDR3 reads CASTSSGGVYNEQFF. The DNA of the CDR3 is TGTGCCAGCACCTCCAGCGGGGGGGTATACAATGAGCAGTTCTTC.

This clonotype showed up just a few times. This chain connects TRBV6-1 to TRBJ2-7; no definite D call. The CDR3 loop spans 13 amino acids. Trimming took 6 bases from V and 2 from J, leaving 11 bases between them. The V gene's germline CDR1 is MNHNS and CDR2 SASEGT. CDR3 DNA sequence: TGTGCCAGCAGGAAGGACGGTCCCTACGAGCAGTACTTC. This sequence encodes CASRKDGPYEQYF.